This TCR beta chain was found in a study of blood T cell repertoires in COVID-19. Study information: The study drew acute and convalescent COVID-19 samples from the United States, Italy and Spain. Sample material is recorded as cDNA or gDNA derived from T cells, B-cell-depleted T cells, or PBMCs.

As processed by the authors: It was from reference gene primer amplification that nucleated cell counts were estimated. TCRdb keeps only in-frame clones here, not all; method: immunoSEQ multiplex PCR. V and J calls and clone size follow that table, whereas D and trimming were derived from the DNA. The top ten clones hold more than 1.3% of a sample with 200,000 to 300,000 clones, approximately 87% of them seen once. The TCR originated in a woman in her thirties or forties who had recovered from COVID-19. The sample consisted of peripheral blood.

For the CDR3, the DNA is TGCGCCAGCAGAAAAGAGGGCACTTCCTATGGCTACACCTTC. Amino acid sequence: CASRKEGTSYGYTF. The rearrangement uses TRBV4-1 and TRBJ1-2; D not certain. The CDR3 loop spans 14 amino acids. Between the trimmed V and J ends, which lost 6 bases and 4 bases, there was a span of 15 bases. From germline, CDR1 is MGHRA and CDR2 YSYEKL.